These 23 T cell receptor beta chains were all obtained from the same sample, sequenced in a study of T cell repertoires in cytomegalovirus infection. TCRdb reanalysed the reads using MiXCR and keeps one entry per CDR3 protein. The sample records fewer than 1,000,000 distinct CDR3 sequences, about a third being singletons. Their antigen targets remain unknown. Sequenced here: cultured CD8+ T cells from PBMCs, sampled from culture after CMV antigen stimulation. These receptors all stem from a human donor in good health (CMV status not recorded). Some clones in this sample may be carry-over from other donors' samples.

This clonotype was seen repeatedly, ten times or more. The chain combines TRBV7-6 with TRBJ2-1, with 7 bases identical to TRBD1. V lost 5 bases to trimming and J lost 3 bases; unmatched junction nucleotides: 16. Germline assignment: CDR1 SGHVS and CDR2 FNYEAQ. This CDR3 has 18 residues. CDR3 sequence (DNA): TGTGCCAGCAGCCTACCCCCCCGCGACAGGGTTTTCTACAATGAGCAGTTCTTC. As protein: CASSLPPRDRVFYNEQFF. Together with reference TRBV7-6 and TRBJ2-1, the CDR3 gives the full variable domain: GAGVSQSPRYKVTKRGQDVALRCDPISGHVSLYWYRQALGQGPEFLTYFNYEAQQDKSGLPNDRFSAERPEGSISTLTIQRTEQRDSAMYRCASSLPPRDRVFYNEQFFGPGTRLTVL.

The genes are TRBV7-2 and TRBJ1-5; D unclear. The CDR3 has 17 residues. V was clipped by 4 bases and J by 3 bases, with 19 bases between them. Germline lookup yields CDR1 SGHTA and CDR2 FQGNSA. The CDR3 nucleotides read TGTGCCAGCAGCTCTCCCTACGGTCTAGGGCACAATCAGCCCCAGCATTTT. Its protein is CASSSPYGLGHNQPQHF.

The J gene is TRBJ1-1, the V gene TRBV27; D remains ambiguous. Trimming removed 8 bases from V and 1 base from J, with 11 bases in between. CDR3 length: 13 residues. CDR1 is MNHEY, CDR2 SMNVEV, per germline (reference sequence). The CDR3 sequence is CASLGRGNTEAFF. In DNA form, the CDR3 reads TGTGCCAGCTTAGGCAGAGGGAACACTGAAGCTTTCTTT.

This clonotype was counted ten times or more. J is TRBJ1-5 and V is TRBV7-8; perhaps TRBD1 as D (6 bases). The CDR3 is 14 residues long. The V end was cut by 3 bases, the J end by 4 bases, with 10 bases between. Germline V gene lookup returns CDR1 SGHVS and CDR2 FQNEAQ. The CDR3 protein is CASSLVQGNQPQHF. In DNA form, the CDR3 reads TGTGCCAGCAGCTTGGTACAGGGAAATCAGCCCCAGCATTTT.

This clonotype was seen a few times. V is TRBV6-1 and J is TRBJ2-1; D may be TRBD2 (5 bases). This CDR3 has 12 residues. Germline CDR1 reads MNHNS; CDR2 reads SASEGT. Trimming shortened V by 6 bases and J by 5 bases, and 8 bases separated the two germline ends. The DNA of the CDR3 is TGTGCCAGCAGCGGGGTCCACAATGAGCAGTTCTTC. This codes for CASSGVHNEQFF.

This chain uses TRBV6-6 with TRBJ2-7; D may be TRBD1 (6 bases). CDR3 length: 14 amino acids. The germline V gene has CDR1 MNHNY and CDR2 SVGAGI (reference sequence). V gave up 4 bases and J gave up 3 bases, with 13 bases separating them. The CDR3: CASSWGTSLYEQYF. Written as DNA, the CDR3 is TGTGCCAGCAGTTGGGGGACATCTCTCTACGAGCAGTACTTC.

The genes are TRBV19 and TRBJ2-7, with TRBD1 matching over 11 bases. Germline CDR1 and CDR2: LNHDA and SQIVND (reference sequence). V dropped 5 bases and J dropped 5; count of bases not matched to a gene: 5. The CDR3 covers 14 residues. The CDR3 DNA sequence: TGTGCCAGTAGTGCAACGGACAGGGGGCACGAGCAGTACTTC. Translated: CASSATDRGHEQYF. Drawing the rest from reference TRBV19 and TRBJ2-7, the complete variable domain is DGGITQSPKYLFRKEGQNVTLSCEQNLNHDAMYWYRQDPGQGLRLIYYSQIVNDFQKGDIAEGYSVSREKKESFPLTVTSAQKNPTAFYLCASSATDRGHEQYFGPGTRLTVT.

This clonotype was detected many times. CDR3 DNA sequence: TGTGCCAGCAGCCGACAGGGAAACATCGAGCAGTTCTTC. Protein sequence: CASSRQGNIEQFF. This chain links TRBV7-9 with TRBJ2-1; 7 positions agree with TRBD1. This CDR3 region has 13 residues. The ends lost 5 bases at V and 10 bases at J; junction bases unmatched: 8. Germline V gene lookup returns CDR1 SEHNR and CDR2 FQNEAQ (reference sequence).

V gene TRBV19 combines with J gene TRBJ2-7; 11 positions match TRBD2. In germline, CDR1 is LNHDA, CDR2 SQIVND (reference sequence). The CDR3 is 15 residues long. V dropped 6 bases and J dropped 4; count of bases not matched to a gene: 8. The CDR3 region is CASSLLAGVLYEQYF. CDR3 coding DNA: TGTGCCAGTAGCTTACTAGCGGGGGTTCTATACGAGCAGTACTTC.

This clonotype was detected a few times. This chain uses TRBV28 with TRBJ1-1; D gene uncertain. The CDR3 covers 14 residues. The germline V and J ends were trimmed by 7 bases and 3 bases, with 15 bases remaining between them. Germline V gene sequence: CDR1 MDHEN, CDR2 SYDVKM. In DNA, the CDR3 is TGTGCCAGCATCCCTATAGAGGGCCACACTGAAGCTTTCTTT. As protein: CASIPIEGHTEAFF. The variable domain in full, completed from reference TRBV28 and TRBJ1-1, reads DVKVTQSSRYLVKRTGEKVFLECVQDMDHENMFWYRQDPGLGLRLIYFSYDVKMKEKGDIPEGYSVSREKKERFSLILESASTNQTSMYLCASIPIEGHTEAFFGQGTRLTVV.

The chain recombines TRBV12-3 or TRBV12-4 with TRBJ2-1; possibly TRBD1 or TRBD2 for D (7 bases each). The CDR3 covers 15 residues. V was pared by 6 bases and J by 7 bases, with 19 bases between. CDR3: CASSPGGGGENEQFF. Written as DNA, the CDR3 is TGTGCCAGCAGCCCAGGGGGAGGGGGGGAAAATGAGCAGTTCTTC.

This clonotype showed up just a few times. The V call is TRBV13, the J call TRBJ2-1; TRBD1 matches 7 bases. V shed 5 bases and J 7 bases; nucleotides not matched to a gene: 14. The germline V gene encodes CDR1 PRHDT and CDR2 FYEKMQ (reference sequence). The CDR3 extends over 16 amino acids. CDR3 residues: CASSLFAGTEFNEQFF. The DNA for the CDR3 is TGTGCCAGCAGCCTTTTTGCCGGGACAGAGTTTAATGAGCAGTTCTTC.

This clonotype has a handful of counts. The V call is TRBV6-8, the J call TRBJ1-1, with TRBD1 matching 7 bases. V dropped 8 bases and J dropped 2; count of bases not matched to a gene: 8. Germline V gives CDR1 MNHGY, CDR2 SAAAGT. The CDR3 totals 14 residues. Written as DNA, the CDR3 is TGTGCCAGCGGACCGGGACAGAAAAACACTGAAGCTTTCTTT. It specifies CASGPGQKNTEAFF.

The chain couples TRBV28 to TRBJ2-7; a possible D gene is TRBD2 (5 bases). Per the germline V gene, CDR1 is MDHEN and CDR2 is SYDVKM. Trimming stripped 5 bases from V and 4 bases from J, with 15 bases between. This CDR3 is built from 14 residues. The CDR3 loop reads CASSRLEGRYEQYV. The CDR3 DNA reads TGTGCCAGCAGTCGACTTGAGGGCCGGTACGAGCAGTACGTC.

The CDR3 nucleotides are TGCAGCGTTGTCCAGGGCTCCTACAATGAGCAGTTCTTC. Translated: CSVVQGSYNEQFF. The chain is built from TRBV29-1 and TRBJ2-1; D perhaps matches TRBD1 (5 bases). V gave up 4 bases and J gave up 0 bases, with 7 bases separating them. CDR3 length: 13 residues. Germline V CDR1 and CDR2: SQVTM, ANQGSEA.

The V gene is TRBV5-1, the J gene TRBJ1-1; possible D gene TRBD1, 6 bases. The germline V and J ends were trimmed by 0 bases and 1 base, with 10 bases remaining between them. There are 15 residues in the CDR3. Germline CDR1 is SGHRS and CDR2 is YFSETQ. The CDR3 loop is CASSLAGQKNTEAFF. CDR3 nucleotide sequence: TGCGCCAGCAGCTTGGCCGGACAGAAGAACACTGAAGCTTTCTTT.

The V gene is TRBV27, the J gene TRBJ1-2; 7 bases are shared with TRBD1. CDR1 and CDR2 from the germline V gene are MNHEY and SMNVEV (reference sequence). This CDR3 has 17 residues. The junction had 15 bases not matched to a gene; V was cut back by 4 bases and J by 4 bases. The CDR3, as DNA: TGTGCCAGCAGTTCGCTGCTCACAGGGGATGGAAGCTATGGCTACACCTTC. Encoded protein: CASSSLLTGDGSYGYTF.

The rearrangement uses TRBV28 and TRBJ2-5; D possibly corresponds to TRBD2 (5 bases). The CDR3 has 15 residues. In germline, CDR1 is MDHEN, CDR2 SYDVKM. The V end lost 6 bases, the J end lost 3 bases, and 17 bases lay between the germline ends. CDR3 in DNA: TGTGCCAGCAGAAAAGAGGGTACAAGGGAAGAGACCCAGTACTTC. Its protein product is CASRKEGTREETQYF.

The chain links TRBV6-1 to TRBJ2-1; D might be TRBD1 or TRBD2, each matching 5 bases. The length of the CDR3 is 14 residues. V dropped 7 bases and J dropped 1 base, with 11 bases sitting between them. The germline V gene has CDR1 MNHNS and CDR2 SASEGT. As DNA, the CDR3 is TGTGCCAGCATGGGACGCCCATCCTACAATGAGCAGTTCTTC. This encodes CASMGRPSYNEQFF.

This clonotype showed up just once. A clone one base away is much larger, so this may be a read error. The V call is TRBV6-6, the J call TRBJ2-7; 12 positions agree with TRBD2. The germline V gene encodes CDR1 MNHNY and CDR2 SVGAGI (reference sequence). The CDR3 sequence is 15 residues long. Trimming took 5 bases from V and 8 from J; bases not matched to a gene: 10. CDR3 in amino acids: CASSDSSGGAHKQYF. The CDR3 nucleotides are TGTGCCAGCAGTGATTCTAGCGGGGGGGCCCACAAGCAGTACTTC.

This clonotype occurred a few times. J is TRBJ1-6 and V is TRBV11-3; perhaps TRBD1 as D (5 bases). The CDR3 contains 15 residues. Germline V gene data show CDR1 as SGHNT and CDR2 as YENEEA. The germline V and J ends were trimmed by 2 bases and 11 bases, with 16 bases remaining between them. The CDR3 reads CASSLNSLPGTPLHF. CDR3 DNA: TGTGCCAGCAGCTTAAACAGCCTCCCAGGGACACCCCTCCACTTT.

This clonotype has just a few counts. The chain uses TRBV27 and TRBJ2-7; 10 bases are shared with TRBD1. This CDR3 is 15 amino acids long. Trimming at V came to 6 bases and at J to 0 bases, leaving 5 bases not matched to a gene. CDR1 and CDR2 (germline): MNHEY, SMNVEV (reference sequence). DNA for the CDR3: TGTGCCAGCAGCCACCGGGACAGGGGCTCCTACGAGCAGTACTTC. This gives the protein CASSHRDRGSYEQYF.

The chain couples TRBV12-3 or TRBV12-4 to TRBJ2-3; no definite D call. The CDR3 runs 15 residues. V lost 6 bases and J 1 base, leaving 14 bases between the germline ends. The CDR3 loop is CASSLQSTRTDTQYF. For the CDR3, the DNA is TGTGCCAGCAGCTTACAGAGTACCCGCACAGATACGCAGTATTTT.